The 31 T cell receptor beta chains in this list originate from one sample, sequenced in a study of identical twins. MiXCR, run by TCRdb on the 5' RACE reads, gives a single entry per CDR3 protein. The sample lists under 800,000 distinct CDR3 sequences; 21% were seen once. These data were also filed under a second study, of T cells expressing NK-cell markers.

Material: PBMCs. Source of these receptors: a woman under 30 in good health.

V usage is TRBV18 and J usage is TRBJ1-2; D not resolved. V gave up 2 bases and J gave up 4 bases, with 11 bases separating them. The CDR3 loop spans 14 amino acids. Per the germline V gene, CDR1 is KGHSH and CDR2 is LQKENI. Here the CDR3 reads CASSPSGQSYGYTF. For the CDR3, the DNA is TGTGCCAGCTCACCATCCGGGCAGAGCTATGGCTACACCTTC.

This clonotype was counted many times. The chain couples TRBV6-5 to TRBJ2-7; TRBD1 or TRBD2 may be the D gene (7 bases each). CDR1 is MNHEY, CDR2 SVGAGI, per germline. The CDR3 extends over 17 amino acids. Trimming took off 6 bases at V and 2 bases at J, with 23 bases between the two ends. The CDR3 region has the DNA TGTGCCAGCAGACTCGGGGAGGGGGCTATTGGGCCCTACGAGCAGTACTTC. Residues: CASRLGEGAIGPYEQYF.

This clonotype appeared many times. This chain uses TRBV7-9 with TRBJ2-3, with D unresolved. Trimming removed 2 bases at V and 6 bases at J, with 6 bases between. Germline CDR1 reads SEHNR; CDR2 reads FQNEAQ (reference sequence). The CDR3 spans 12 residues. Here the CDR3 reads CASSLSQDTQYF. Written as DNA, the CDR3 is TGTGCCAGCAGCTTAAGTCAGGATACGCAGTATTTT. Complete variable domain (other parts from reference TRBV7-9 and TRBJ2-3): DTGVSQNPRHKITKRGQNVTFRCDPISEHNRLYWYRQTLGQGPEFLTYFQNEAQLEKSRLLSDRFSAERPKGSFSTLEIQRTEQGDSAMYLCASSLSQDTQYFGPGTRLTVL.

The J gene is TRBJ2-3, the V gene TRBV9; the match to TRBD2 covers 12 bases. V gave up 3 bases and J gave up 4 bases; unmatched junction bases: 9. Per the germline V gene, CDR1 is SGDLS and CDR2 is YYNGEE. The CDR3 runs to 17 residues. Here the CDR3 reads CASSALTSGSTPDTQYF. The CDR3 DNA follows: TGTGCCAGCAGCGCCCTGACTAGCGGGAGTACCCCAGATACGCAGTATTTT.

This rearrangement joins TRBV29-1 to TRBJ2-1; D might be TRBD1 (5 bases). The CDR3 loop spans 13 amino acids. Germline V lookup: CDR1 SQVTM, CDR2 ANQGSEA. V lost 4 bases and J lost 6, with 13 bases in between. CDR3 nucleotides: TGCAGCGTTGTACGGCAGGGCCCCAATGAGCAGTTCTTC. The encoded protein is CSVVRQGPNEQFF.

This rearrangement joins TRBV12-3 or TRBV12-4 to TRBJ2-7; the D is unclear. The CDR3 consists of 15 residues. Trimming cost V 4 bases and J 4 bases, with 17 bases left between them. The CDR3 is CASSYRLETSYEQYF. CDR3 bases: TGTGCCAGCAGTTATAGGCTAGAAACTTCGTACGAGCAGTACTTC.

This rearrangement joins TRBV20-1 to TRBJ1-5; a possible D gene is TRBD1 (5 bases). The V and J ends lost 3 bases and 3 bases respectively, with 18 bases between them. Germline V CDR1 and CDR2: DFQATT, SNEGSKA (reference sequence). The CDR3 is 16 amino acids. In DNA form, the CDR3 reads TGCAGTGCTAGGCGGGGCGCAGGGATCGTCAATCAGCCCCAGCATTTT. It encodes CSARRGAGIVNQPQHF.

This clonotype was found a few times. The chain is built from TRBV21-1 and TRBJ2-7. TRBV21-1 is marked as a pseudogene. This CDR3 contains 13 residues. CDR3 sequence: CASDGGFCHEQYF. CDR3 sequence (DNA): TGTGCCTCCGATGGCGGATTTTGCCACGAGCAGTACTTC.

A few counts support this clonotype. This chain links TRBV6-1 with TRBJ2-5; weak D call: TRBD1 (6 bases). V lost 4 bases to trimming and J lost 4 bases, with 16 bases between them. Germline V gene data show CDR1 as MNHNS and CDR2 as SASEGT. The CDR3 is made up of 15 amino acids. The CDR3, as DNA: TGTGCCAGCAGTGCACAGGGTCATGGAGGAGAGACCCAGTACTTC. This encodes CASSAQGHGGETQYF.

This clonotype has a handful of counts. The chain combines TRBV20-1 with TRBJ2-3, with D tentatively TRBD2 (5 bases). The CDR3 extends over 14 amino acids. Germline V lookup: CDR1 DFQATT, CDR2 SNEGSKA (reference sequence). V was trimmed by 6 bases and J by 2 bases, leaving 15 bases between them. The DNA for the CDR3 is TGCAGTGCCCCCCGGGGTTCTCCCACAGATACGCAGTATTTT. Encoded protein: CSAPRGSPTDTQYF.

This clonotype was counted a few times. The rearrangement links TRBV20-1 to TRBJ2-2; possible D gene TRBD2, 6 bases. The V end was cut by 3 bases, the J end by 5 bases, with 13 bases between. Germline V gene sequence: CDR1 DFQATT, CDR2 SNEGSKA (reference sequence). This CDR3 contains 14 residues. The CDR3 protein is CSAREGFRTGELFF. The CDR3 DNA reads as TGCAGTGCTAGGGAGGGTTTTAGGACCGGGGAGCTGTTTTTT.

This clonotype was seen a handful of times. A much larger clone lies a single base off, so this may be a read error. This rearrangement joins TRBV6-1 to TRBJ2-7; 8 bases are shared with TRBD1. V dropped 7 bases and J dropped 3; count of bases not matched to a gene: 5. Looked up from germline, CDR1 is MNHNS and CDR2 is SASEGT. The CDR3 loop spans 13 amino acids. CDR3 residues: CASNLGTGYEQYF. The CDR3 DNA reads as TGTGCCAGCAACTTAGGGACAGGCTACGAGCAGTACTTC.

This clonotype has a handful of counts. The CDR3 loop is CASSRQGSEQYF. CDR3 nucleotides: TGTGCCAGCAGTCGACAGGGGAGCGAGCAGTACTTC. This chain uses TRBV6-6 with TRBJ2-7, with 8 nucleotides matching TRBD1. V dropped 5 bases and J dropped 6; count of bases not matched to a gene: 3. This CDR3 is built from 12 residues. Germline V CDR1 and CDR2: MNHNY, SVGAGI (reference sequence).

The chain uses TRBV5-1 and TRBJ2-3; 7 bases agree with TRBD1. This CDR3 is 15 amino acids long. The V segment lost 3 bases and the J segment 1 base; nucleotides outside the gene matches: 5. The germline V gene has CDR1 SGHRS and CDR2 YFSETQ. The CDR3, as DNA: TGCGCCAGCAGCTCCTCCGGGACAGGCACAGATACGCAGTATTTT. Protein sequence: CASSSSGTGTDTQYF.

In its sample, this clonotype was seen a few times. In DNA, the CDR3 is TGCAGTGCTAGAATGGCAGCCCATGGGTCACCCCTCCACTTT. Translation gives CSARMAAHGSPLHF. The V gene is TRBV20-1, the J gene TRBJ1-6, with D unresolved. The V gene lost 2 bases and the J gene lost 10 bases, with 15 bases spanning the gap. This CDR3 region has 14 residues. From germline, CDR1 is DFQATT and CDR2 SNEGSKA (reference sequence).

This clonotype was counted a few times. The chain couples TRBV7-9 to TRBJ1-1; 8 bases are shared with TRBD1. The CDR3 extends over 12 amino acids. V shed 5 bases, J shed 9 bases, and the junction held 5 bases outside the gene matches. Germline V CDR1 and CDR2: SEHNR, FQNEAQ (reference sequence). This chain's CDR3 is CASSQGQDQAFF. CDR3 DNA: TGTGCCAGCAGCCAGGGACAGGACCAAGCTTTCTTT.

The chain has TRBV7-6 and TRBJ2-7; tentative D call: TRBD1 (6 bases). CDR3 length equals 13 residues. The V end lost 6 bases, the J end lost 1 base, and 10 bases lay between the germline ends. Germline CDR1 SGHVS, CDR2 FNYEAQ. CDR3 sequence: CASSRQVSYEQYF. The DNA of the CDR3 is TGTGCCAGCAGTCGACAGGTTTCCTACGAGCAGTACTTC.

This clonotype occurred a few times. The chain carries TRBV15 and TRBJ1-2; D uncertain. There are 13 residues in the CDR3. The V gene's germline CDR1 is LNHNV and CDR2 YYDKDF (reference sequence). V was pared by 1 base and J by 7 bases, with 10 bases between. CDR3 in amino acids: CATSRGRISGYTF. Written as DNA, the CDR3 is TGTGCCACCAGCAGAGGCCGGATAAGTGGCTACACCTTC.

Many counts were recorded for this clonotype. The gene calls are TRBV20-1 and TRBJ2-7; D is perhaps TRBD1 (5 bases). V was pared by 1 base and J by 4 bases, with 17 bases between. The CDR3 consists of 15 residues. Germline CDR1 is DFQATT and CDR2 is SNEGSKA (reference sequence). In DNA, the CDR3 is TGCAGTGCTAGAGGGGAAAGGGGAAGGAGTTACGAGCAGTACTTC. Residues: CSARGERGRSYEQYF.

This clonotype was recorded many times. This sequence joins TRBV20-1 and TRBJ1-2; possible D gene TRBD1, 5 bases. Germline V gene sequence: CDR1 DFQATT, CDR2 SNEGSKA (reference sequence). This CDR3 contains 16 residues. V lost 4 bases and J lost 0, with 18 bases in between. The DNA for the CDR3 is TGCAGTGCTACAGGGTCCACGGCTTCAGCTAACTATGGCTACACCTTC. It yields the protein CSATGSTASANYGYTF.

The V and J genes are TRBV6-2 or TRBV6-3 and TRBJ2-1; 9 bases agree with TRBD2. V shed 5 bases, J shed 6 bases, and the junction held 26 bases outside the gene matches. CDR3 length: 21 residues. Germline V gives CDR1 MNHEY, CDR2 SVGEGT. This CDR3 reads CASSLPGGASGTIAPINEQFF. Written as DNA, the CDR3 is TGTGCCAGCAGTCTCCCCGGGGGGGCTAGCGGGACCATCGCCCCGATCAATGAGCAGTTCTTC.

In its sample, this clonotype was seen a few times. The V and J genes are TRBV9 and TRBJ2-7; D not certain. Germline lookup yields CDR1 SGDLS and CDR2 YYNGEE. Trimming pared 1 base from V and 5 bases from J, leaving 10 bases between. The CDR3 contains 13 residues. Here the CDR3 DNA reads TGTGCCAGCAGCGTAAATGAAGGCGACGAGCAGTACTTC. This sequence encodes CASSVNEGDEQYF.

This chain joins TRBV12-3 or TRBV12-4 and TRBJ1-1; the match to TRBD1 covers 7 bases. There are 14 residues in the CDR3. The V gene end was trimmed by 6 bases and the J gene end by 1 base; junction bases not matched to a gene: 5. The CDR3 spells CASRTGVENTEAFF. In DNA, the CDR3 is TGTGCCAGCAGAACAGGGGTGGAGAACACTGAAGCTTTCTTT.

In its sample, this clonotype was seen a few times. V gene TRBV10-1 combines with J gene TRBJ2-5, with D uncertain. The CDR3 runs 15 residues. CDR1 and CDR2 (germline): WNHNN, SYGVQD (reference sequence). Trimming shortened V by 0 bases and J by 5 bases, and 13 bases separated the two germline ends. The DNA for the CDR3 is TGCGCCAGCAGTGAGTCAGGCGGTCCGTTCGAGACCCAGTACTTC. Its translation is CASSESGGPFETQYF.

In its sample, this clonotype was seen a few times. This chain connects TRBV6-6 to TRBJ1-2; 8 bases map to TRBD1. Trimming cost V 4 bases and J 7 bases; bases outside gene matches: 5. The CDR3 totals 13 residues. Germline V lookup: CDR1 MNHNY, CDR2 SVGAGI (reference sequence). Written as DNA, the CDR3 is TGTGCCAGCAGTTCTTCAGACAGGGGTGGCTACACCTTC. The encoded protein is CASSSSDRGGYTF.

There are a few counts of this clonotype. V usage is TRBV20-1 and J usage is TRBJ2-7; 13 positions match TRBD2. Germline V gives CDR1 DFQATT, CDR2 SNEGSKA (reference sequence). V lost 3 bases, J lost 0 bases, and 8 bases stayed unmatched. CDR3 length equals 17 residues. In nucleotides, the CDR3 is TGCAGTGCTAGGGGCCAGGGACTAGCGGGGCACTCCTACGAGCAGTACTTC. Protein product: CSARGQGLAGHSYEQYF.

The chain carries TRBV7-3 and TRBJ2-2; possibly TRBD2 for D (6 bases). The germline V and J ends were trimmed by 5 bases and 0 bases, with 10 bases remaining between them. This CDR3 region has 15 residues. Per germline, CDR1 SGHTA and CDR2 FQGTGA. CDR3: CASSKGLPNTGELFF. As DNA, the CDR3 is TGTGCCAGCAGCAAGGGACTCCCGAACACCGGGGAGCTGTTTTTT.

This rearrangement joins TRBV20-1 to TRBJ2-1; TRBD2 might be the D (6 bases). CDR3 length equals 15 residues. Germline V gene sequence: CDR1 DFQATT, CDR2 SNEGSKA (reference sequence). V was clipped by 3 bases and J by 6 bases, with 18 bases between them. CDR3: CSASSPGGLSNEQFF. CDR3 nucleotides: TGCAGTGCTAGTTCGCCTGGGGGACTTTCCAATGAGCAGTTCTTC.

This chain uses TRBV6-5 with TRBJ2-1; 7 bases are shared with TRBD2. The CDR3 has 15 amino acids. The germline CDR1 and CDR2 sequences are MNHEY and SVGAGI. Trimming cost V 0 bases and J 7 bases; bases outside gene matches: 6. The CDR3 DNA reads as TGTGCCAGCAGTTACTCGGGCGGGGGTGGGAATGAGCAGTTCTTC. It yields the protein CASSYSGGGGNEQFF.

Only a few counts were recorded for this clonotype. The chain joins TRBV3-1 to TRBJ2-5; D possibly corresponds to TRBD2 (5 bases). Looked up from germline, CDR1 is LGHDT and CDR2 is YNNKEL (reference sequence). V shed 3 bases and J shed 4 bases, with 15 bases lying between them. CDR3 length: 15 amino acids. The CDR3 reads CASSHRRREVETQYF. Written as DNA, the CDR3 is TGTGCCAGCAGCCATCGGAGGAGAGAGGTAGAGACCCAGTACTTC.

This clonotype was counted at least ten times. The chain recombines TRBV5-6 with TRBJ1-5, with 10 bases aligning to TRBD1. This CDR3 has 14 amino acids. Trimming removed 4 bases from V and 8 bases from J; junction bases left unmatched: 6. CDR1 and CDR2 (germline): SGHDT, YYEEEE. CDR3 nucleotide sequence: TGTGCCAGCAGCCCGGGACAGGGGCTTGAGCCCCAGCATTTT. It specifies CASSPGQGLEPQHF.